This TCR beta chain was captured in a study of blood T cell repertoires in COVID-19. Background on the study: Collection of acute and convalescent COVID-19 samples took place in the United States, Italy and Spain. PBMCs, B-cell-depleted T cells, or T cells provided the cDNA or gDNA that made up the material.

Under the authors' procedure: Amplifying reference gene primers gave estimates of nucleated cell counts. Some clones are missing from TCRdb's copy, which holds only in-frame ones; the method was immunoSEQ multiplex PCR. V, J and clone size derive from that table, while D and trimming were established from the DNA sequence. The sample carries a few hundred thousand clones, roughly 90% recorded once. This clone was picked up one time. Trimming pared 3 bases from V and 0 bases from J, leaving 15 bases between. Germline CDR1 reads MNHEY; CDR2 reads SMNVEV (reference sequence). This CDR3 is built from 17 residues.

V gene TRBV27 combines with J gene TRBJ2-1; D not resolved. This receptor was obtained from a man aged 35-49 years with acute or convalescent COVID-19. The material sequenced was peripheral blood. Here the CDR3 DNA reads TGTGCCAGCAGTTTCTTCCGCGGCCTTAGCTCCTACAATGAGCAGTTCTTC. Encoded protein: CASSFFRGLSSYNEQFF.